The clone carrying this TCR beta chain was seen a few times. This specimen belongs to a study of early T cells in non-severe SARS-CoV-2 infection. Turning to the study itself: From unsorted whole blood, bulk RNA was sequenced, and the chains remained unpaired.

Germline V gene data show CDR1 as KGHSH and CDR2 as LQKENI. The CDR3 extends over 11 amino acids. The germline V and J ends were trimmed by 2 bases and 6 bases, with 2 bases remaining between them. Each single cDNA molecule received a unique molecular identifier. TCRdb itself ran the 5' RACE reads through MiXCR, one entry per CDR3 protein. The data show 110,000 or so distinct CDR3 sequences, around 10% seen once. The rearrangement joins TRBV18 to TRBJ2-1, with D hard to call. This TCR came from an adult who was a healthcare worker with PCR-confirmed SARS-CoV-2 infection or an uninfected control (not recorded which). Sequencing was performed on whole blood. The CDR3: CASSPSNEQFF. The CDR3, as DNA: TGTGCCAGCTCACCAAGCAATGAGCAGTTCTTC.